This T cell receptor (beta chain) is from a study of blood T cell repertoires in COVID-19. Study overall: The United States, Italy and Spain provided the acute and convalescent COVID-19 samples. T cells, B-cell-depleted T cells, or PBMCs supplied cDNA or gDNA.

CDR1 and CDR2 (germline): SQVTM, ANQGSEA. The V gene lost 7 bases and the J gene lost 1 base, with 10 bases spanning the gap. This CDR3 comprises 12 residues. This clone came up a few times. Authors' processing steps: By means of reference gene primer amplification, nucleated cell counts were estimated. Method: immunoSEQ multiplex PCR; TCRdb's copy keeps in-frame clones and lacks some. V and J calls and clone size follow that table, whereas D and trimming were derived from the DNA. This table holds about 88,000 clones, roughly 89% found once. The sample comprised peripheral blood. V is TRBV29-1 and J is TRBJ1-1, with D unresolved. The receptor was isolated from a woman at least 80 years old with active COVID-19. Here the CDR3 reads CSGGSPNTEAFF. The CDR3, as DNA: TGCAGCGGAGGTTCTCCGAACACTGAAGCTTTCTTT.